This note documents a single T cell receptor (beta chain) sequence. Its antigen is currently unknown. TCRdb recomputed calls from the 5' RACE reads with MiXCR, one row per CDR3 protein. The table lists hundreds of thousands of distinct CDR3 sequences, about a sixth of them singletons. The data derive from a study of T cells after yellow fever vaccination. Whole-study results and caveats: A small proportion of clonotypes was detected in both the CD4 and CD8 compartments. One caveat is that FACS-sorted repertoires could contain abundant clonotypes contaminating from the bulk population.

Germline loops: CDR1 MDHEN, CDR2 SYDVKM. The junction had 7 bases not matched to a gene; V was cut back by 5 bases and J by 3 bases. This CDR3 has 15 residues. Specimen: PBMCs, collected around 5 days after the first yellow fever vaccination. This TCR was recovered from a man between 18 and 29 years old who received the YFV17D yellow fever vaccine. This sequence joins TRBV28 and TRBJ1-5, with 7 bases that match TRBD1. In DNA form, the CDR3 reads TGTGCCAGCAGTGCGGGACAGACCTACAATCAGCCCCAGCATTTT. As protein: CASSAGQTYNQPQHF.